The 4 T cell receptor beta chains below all came from one sample that was sequenced in a study of Ad26.COV2.S vaccination and SARS-CoV-2 variants. Using immunoSEQ multiplex PCR, the repertoire was profiled, and TCRdb retains in-frame clones only, with some absent. The sample includes some 240,000 clones, 87% of them seen just once. Treatment defined: around 19 received Ad26.COV2.S at low or high dose, single or two shots; 5 received placebo; per-sample allocation not given. Specimen acquisition occurred on day 63 following the initial vaccine or placebo injection. This material consisted of peripheral blood, taken in a trial of Ad26.COV2.S vaccine versus placebo. The source of these receptors is a person between 18 and 65 years old who received the Ad26.COV2.S COVID-19 vaccine or a placebo.

Only one count was recorded for this clone. The V and J genes are TRBV3-1 (or the pseudogene TRBV3-2) and TRBJ2-7; 8 nucleotides line up with TRBD1. The CDR3 runs to 13 residues. Trimming at V came to 1 base and at J to 6 bases, leaving 2 bases not matched to a gene. Germline lookup yields CDR1 LGHDT and CDR2 YNNKEL (reference sequence). DNA of the CDR3: TGTGCCAGCAGCCAAGGACAGGGGTTCGAGCAGTACGTC. Translating gives CASSQGQGFEQYV.

V is TRBV6-5 and J is TRBJ1-1; no definite D call. The CDR3 has 12 residues. Trimming removed 6 bases at V and 14 bases at J, with 19 bases between. Per germline, CDR1 MNHEY and CDR2 SVGAGI. The chain's CDR3 is CASRDIGSPSFF. CDR3 DNA: TGTGCCAGCAGGGATATTGGGAGCCCTTCGTTCTTT.

The V gene is TRBV19, the J gene TRBJ2-7; D not certain. Trimming cost V 5 bases and J 0 bases, with 8 bases left between them. This CDR3 has 13 amino acids. Germline CDR1 reads LNHDA; CDR2 reads SQIVND (reference sequence). The CDR3 bases are TGTGCCAGTAGTTTCCAGCACTCCTACGAGCAGTACTTC. It is translated as CASSFQHSYEQYF.

The chain carries TRBV10-1 and TRBJ2-1; the match to TRBD2 covers 11 bases. Trimming cost V 6 bases and J 6 bases; bases outside gene matches: 13. The CDR3 loop spans 17 amino acids. The V gene's germline CDR1 is WNHNN and CDR2 SYGVQD (reference sequence). CDR3 loop: CASSRLSSGRICNEQFF. DNA for the CDR3: TGCGCCAGCAGCCGACTATCTAGCGGGAGGATATGCAATGAGCAGTTCTTC.